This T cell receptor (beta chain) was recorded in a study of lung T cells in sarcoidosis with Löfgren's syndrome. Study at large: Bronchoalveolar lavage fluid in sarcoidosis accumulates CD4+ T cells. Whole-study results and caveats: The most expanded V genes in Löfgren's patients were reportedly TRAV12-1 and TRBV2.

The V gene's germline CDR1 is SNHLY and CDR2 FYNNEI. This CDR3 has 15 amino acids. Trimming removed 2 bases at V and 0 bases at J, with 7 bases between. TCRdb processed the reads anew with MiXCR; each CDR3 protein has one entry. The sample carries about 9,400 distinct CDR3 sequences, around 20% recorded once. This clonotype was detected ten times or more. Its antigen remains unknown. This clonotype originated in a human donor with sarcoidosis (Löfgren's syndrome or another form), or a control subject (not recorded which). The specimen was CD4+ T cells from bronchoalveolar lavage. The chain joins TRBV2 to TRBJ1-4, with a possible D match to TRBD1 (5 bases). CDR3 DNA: TGTGCCAGCAGTGAAACAGGTGCAACTAATGAAAAACTGTTTTTT. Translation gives CASSETGATNEKLFF.